This entry features one T cell receptor (beta chain) sequence. V lost 4 bases to trimming and J lost 3 bases, with 15 bases between them. CDR1 SQVTM and CDR2 ANQGSEA come from the germline V gene. The CDR3 is 14 amino acids. A second roughly 6 to 12 cycle PCR used barcoded and J-beta primers. TCRdb independently ran MiXCR on the 5' RACE reads; one entry per CDR3 protein. The profile shows around 1,700,000 distinct CDR3 sequences, roughly 27% of them singletons. This sample was taken from a study of blood T cells in healthy people across ages. The chain links TRBV29-1 to TRBJ1-1; no clear D gene. This clonotype was obtained from a woman aged 25 to 45 in good health. Sequencing input: blood. The CDR3 spells CSVALLAVYTEAFF. Written as DNA, the CDR3 is TGCAGCGTTGCGCTTTTGGCCGTCTACACTGAAGCTTTCTTT.